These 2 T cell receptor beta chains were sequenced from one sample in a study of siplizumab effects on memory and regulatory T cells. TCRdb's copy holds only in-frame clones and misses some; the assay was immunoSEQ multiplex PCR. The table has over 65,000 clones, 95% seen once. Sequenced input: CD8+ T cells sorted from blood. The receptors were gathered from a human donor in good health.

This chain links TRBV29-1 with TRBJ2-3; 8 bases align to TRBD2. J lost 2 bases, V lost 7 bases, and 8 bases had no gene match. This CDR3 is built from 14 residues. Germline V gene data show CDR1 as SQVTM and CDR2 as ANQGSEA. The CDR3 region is CSGQGLVNTDTQYF. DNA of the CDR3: TGCAGCGGCCAGGGACTAGTAAACACAGATACGCAGTATTTT.

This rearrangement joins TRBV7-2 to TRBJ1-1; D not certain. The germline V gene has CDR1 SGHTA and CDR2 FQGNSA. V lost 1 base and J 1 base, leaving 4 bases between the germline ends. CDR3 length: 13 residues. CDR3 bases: TGTGCCAGCAGCTTAGGTGCGAACACTGAAGCTTTCTTT. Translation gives CASSLGANTEAFF.